The entry below gives a single T cell receptor (beta chain) sequence along with its context. The CDR3 is made up of 14 amino acids. Germline values: CDR1 SGDLS, CDR2 YYNGEE. Trimming left V 7 bases short and J 2 bases short, with 15 bases between. This entry belongs to a study of T cell changes during pregnancy in multiple sclerosis. Assay used: immunoSEQ multiplex PCR; TCRdb lists only in-frame clones, some missing. The repertoire consists of 30,000 to 35,000 clones, with 90% occurring once and the leading ten covering 4.5%. The specimen comprised CD8+ T cells from peripheral blood mononuclear cells, sampled after pregnancy. This sequence joins TRBV9 and TRBJ1-2; D might be TRBD1 (5 bases). This sequence was found in a female donor with multiple sclerosis, enrolled in a pregnancy study. CDR3 in DNA: TGTGCCAGCGGAGGGGAGCAATTGAACTATGGCTACACCTTC. This encodes CASGGEQLNYGYTF.